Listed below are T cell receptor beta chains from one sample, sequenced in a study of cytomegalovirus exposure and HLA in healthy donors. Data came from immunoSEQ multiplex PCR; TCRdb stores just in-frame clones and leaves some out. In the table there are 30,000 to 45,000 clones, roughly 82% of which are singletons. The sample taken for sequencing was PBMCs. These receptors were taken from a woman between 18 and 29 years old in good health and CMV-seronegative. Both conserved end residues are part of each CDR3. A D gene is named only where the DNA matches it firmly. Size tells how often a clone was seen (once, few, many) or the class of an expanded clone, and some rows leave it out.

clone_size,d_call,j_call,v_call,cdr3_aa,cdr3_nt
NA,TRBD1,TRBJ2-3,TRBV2,CASRGGGSDTQYF,TGTGCCAGCAGAGGGGGCGGGTCAGATACGCAGTATTTT
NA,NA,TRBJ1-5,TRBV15,CATDERGSGNQPQHF,TGTGCCACCGACGAGCGGGGATCGGGTAATCAGCCCCAGCATTTT
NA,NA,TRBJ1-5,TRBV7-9,CASSRGNQPQNF,TGTGCCAGCAGCAGGGGCAATCAGCCCCAGAATTTT
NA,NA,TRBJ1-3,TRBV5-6,CASSGTGSAGNTIYF,TGTGCCAGCAGCGGTACAGGGTCCGCTGGAAACACCATATATTTT
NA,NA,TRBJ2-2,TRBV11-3,CASSPYSTGELFF,TGTGCCAGCAGCCCATATAGCACCGGGGAGCTGTTTTTT
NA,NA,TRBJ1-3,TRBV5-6,CASSLSNGMSGNTIYF,TGTGCCAGCAGCTTGAGCAACGGGATGTCTGGAAACACCATATATTTT
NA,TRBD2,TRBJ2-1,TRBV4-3,CASSQDGAGGFTEQFF,TGCGCCAGCAGCCAAGATGGGGCGGGAGGTTTCACTGAGCAGTTCTTC
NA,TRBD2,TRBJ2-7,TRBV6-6,CASERESNSYEQYF,TGTGCCAGCGAGCGGGAGTCTAACTCCTACGAGCAGTACTTC
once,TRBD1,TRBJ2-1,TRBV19,CASSQNRQGSDEQFF,TGTGCCAGTAGCCAAAATCGACAGGGGAGTGATGAGCAGTTCTTC
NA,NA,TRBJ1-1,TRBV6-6,CASTEGRTEAFF,TGTGCCAGCACCGAAGGGAGAACTGAAGCTTTCTTT
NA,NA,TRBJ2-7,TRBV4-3,CASSQDQGRDEQYF,TGCGCCAGCAGCCAAGATCAGGGAAGGGACGAGCAGTACTTC
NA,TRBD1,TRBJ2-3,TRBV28,CASSPDRLSLGTDTQYF,TGTGCCAGCAGCCCGGACAGGTTGAGTTTAGGCACAGATACGCAGTATTTT
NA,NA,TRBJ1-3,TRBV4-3,CASSQDLDSAGNTIYF,TGCGCCAGCAGCCAAGATCTTGATTCGGCTGGAAACACCATATATTTT
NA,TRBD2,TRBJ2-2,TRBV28,CASTLAGEGGELFF,TGTGCCAGCACACTAGCGGGGGAAGGCGGGGAGCTGTTTTTT
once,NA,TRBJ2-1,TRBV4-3,CASSQVASSYNEQFF,TGCGCCAGCAGCCAAGTAGCCAGCTCCTACAATGAGCAGTTCTTC
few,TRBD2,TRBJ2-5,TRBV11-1,CASSLGASGGLGDQYF,TGTGCCAGCAGCTTAGGCGCTAGCGGGGGCCTCGGGGACCAGTACTTC
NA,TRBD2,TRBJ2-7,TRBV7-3,CASSPSGGSSYEQYF,TGTGCCAGCAGCCCCAGCGGGGGGAGCTCCTACGAGCAGTACTTC
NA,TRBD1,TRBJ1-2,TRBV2,CASSDRGPYGYTF,TGTGCCAGCAGTGACAGGGGGCCGTATGGCTACACCTTC
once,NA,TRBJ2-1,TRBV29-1,CSVVSRGANEQFF,TGCAGCGTTGTGTCCAGGGGTGCGAATGAGCAGTTCTTC
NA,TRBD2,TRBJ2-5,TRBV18,CASSPDLGLARETQYF,TGTGCCAGCTCACCAGACCTGGGACTAGCGAGAGAGACCCAGTACTTC
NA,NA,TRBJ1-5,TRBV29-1,CSVGGGENQPQHF,TGCAGCGTAGGGGGGGGAGAAAATCAGCCCCAGCATTTT
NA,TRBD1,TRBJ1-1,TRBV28,CASSLDRDGEAFF,TGTGCCAGCAGTCTCGACAGGGATGGTGAAGCTTTCTTT
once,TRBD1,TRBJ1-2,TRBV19,CASTPTGGGGYTF,TGTGCCAGTACCCCGACAGGGGGAGGCGGCTACACCTTC
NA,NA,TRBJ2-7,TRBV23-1,CASSQRRDRSTYEQYF,TGCGCCAGCAGTCAGCGGCGGGACAGATCGACCTACGAGCAGTACTTC
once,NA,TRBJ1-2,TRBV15,CATSRDDIETANYGYTF,TGTGCCACCAGCAGAGATGATATCGAGACAGCTAACTATGGCTACACCTTC
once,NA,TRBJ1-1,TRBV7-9,CASSPGKYTEAFF,TGTGCCAGCAGCCCTGGCAAATACACTGAAGCTTTCTTT
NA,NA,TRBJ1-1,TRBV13,CASSLGGGFAGREVAEAFF,TGTGCCAGCAGCTTAGGCGGAGGGTTTGCGGGTCGCGAAGTAGCTGAAGCTTTCTTT
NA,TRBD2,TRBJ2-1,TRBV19,CASSIGGLATNEQFF,TGTGCCAGTAGTATAGGGGGACTAGCGACCAATGAGCAGTTCTTC
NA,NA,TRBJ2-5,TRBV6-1,CASSEVGRETQYF,TGTGCCAGCAGTGAAGTTGGCCGAGAGACCCAGTACTTC
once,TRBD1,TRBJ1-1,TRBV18,CASSPRLPGQGTKNTATEAFF,TGTGCCAGCTCACCACGGCTACCGGGACAGGGGACGAAAAATACCGCAACTGAAGCTTTCTTT
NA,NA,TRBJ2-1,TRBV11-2,CASRIPIGDNEQFF,TGTGCCAGCAGAATCCCTATAGGGGACAATGAGCAGTTCTTC
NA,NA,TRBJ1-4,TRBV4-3,CASSQASGRGEEKLFF,TGCGCCAGCAGCCAAGCCTCCGGCAGGGGTGAGGAAAAACTGTTTTTT
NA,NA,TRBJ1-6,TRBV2,CASSETGSNSPLHF,TGTGCCAGCAGTGAAACAGGGAGTAATTCACCCCTCCACTTT
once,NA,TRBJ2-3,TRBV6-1,CASLDPGLIDTQYF,TGTGCCAGCCTTGATCCGGGACTGATAGATACGCAGTATTTT
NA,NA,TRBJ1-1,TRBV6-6,CASREFDSANTEAFF,TGTGCCAGCAGAGAGTTCGACAGCGCGAACACTGAAGCTTTCTTT
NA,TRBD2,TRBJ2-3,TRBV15,CATSWIAGGLTDTQYF,TGTGCCACCAGCTGGATAGCGGGAGGACTCACAGATACGCAGTATTTT
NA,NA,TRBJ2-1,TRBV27,CASSSRRGAVTGEQFF,TGTGCCAGCAGTTCGCGACGGGGGGCCGTTACAGGCGAGCAGTTCTTC
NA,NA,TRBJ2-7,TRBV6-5,CASSFLYSYEQYF,TGTGCCAGCAGTTTCTTATACTCCTACGAGCAGTACTTC
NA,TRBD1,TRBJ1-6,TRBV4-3,CASSQDGQGATYNSPLHF,TGCGCCAGCAGCCAAGACGGACAGGGGGCTACGTATAATTCACCCCTCCACTTT
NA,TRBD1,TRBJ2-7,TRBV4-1,CASSPGQGGYEQYF,TGCGCCAGCAGCCCGGGACAGGGGGGGTACGAGCAGTACTTC
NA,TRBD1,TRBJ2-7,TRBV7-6,CASSLARPDREGGEQYF,TGTGCCAGCAGCTTAGCGAGACCAGACAGGGAAGGAGGCGAGCAGTACTTC
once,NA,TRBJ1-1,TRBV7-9,CSSSSRVTEAFF,TGTTCCAGCAGCTCCAGGGTGACTGAAGCTTTCTTT
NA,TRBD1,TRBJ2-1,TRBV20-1,CSASPGTGPFF,TGCAGTGCTAGTCCCGGGACAGGTCCGTTCTTC
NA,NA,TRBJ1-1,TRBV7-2,CASSSTRDTEAFF,TGTGCCAGCAGCTCCACGAGGGACACTGAAGCTTTCTTT
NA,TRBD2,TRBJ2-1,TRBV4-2,CASSHNGLAGDEQFF,TGTGCCAGCAGCCATAACGGACTAGCGGGCGATGAGCAGTTCTTC
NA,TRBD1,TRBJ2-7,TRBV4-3,CASSLFPDRSAEQYF,TGCGCCAGCAGCCTATTCCCGGACAGGAGTGCCGAGCAGTACTTC
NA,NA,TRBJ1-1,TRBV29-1,CSVVGDTEAFF,TGCAGCGTTGTAGGGGACACTGAAGCTTTCTTT
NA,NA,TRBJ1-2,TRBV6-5,CASTNRVGGYTF,TGTGCCAGCACGAACAGGGTTGGCGGCTACACCTTC
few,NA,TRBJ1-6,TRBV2,CASSPTGGRSPLHF,TGTGCCAGCAGCCCTACTGGAGGTAGATCACCCCTCCACTTT
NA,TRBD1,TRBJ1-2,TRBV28,CASSPPDRDGYGYTF,TGTGCCAGCAGTCCCCCGGACAGGGACGGCTATGGCTACACCTTC
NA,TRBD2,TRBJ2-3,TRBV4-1,CASSPGTSGRADTQYF,TGCGCCAGCAGCCCAGGGACTAGCGGGAGAGCGGATACGCAGTATTTT
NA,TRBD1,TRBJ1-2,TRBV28,CASLFPDGTGIYGYTF,TGTGCCAGCCTTTTCCCGGATGGGACAGGGATCTATGGCTACACCTTC
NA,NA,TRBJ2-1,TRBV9,CASSVAGTFSEQFF,TGTGCCAGCAGCGTAGCCGGGACTTTTAGTGAGCAGTTCTTC
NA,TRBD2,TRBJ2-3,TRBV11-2,CASSLGGGTDTQYF,TGTGCCAGCAGCTTGGGGGGGGGCACAGATACGCAGTATTTT